This T cell receptor beta chain comes out of a study of identical twins. General study results and limits: Findings depended on cross-sectional statistics rather than tracking the same donors.

TCRdb ran MiXCR on the 5' RACE reads and lists one entry per CDR3 protein. The sample has 300,000 to 400,000 distinct CDR3 sequences; roughly 12% are singletons. The CDR3 totals 11 residues. With no exceptions, donors were healthy Caucasians. This clonotype was detected many times. The antigen is unknown. The data also belong to a second study, concerning yellow fever vaccine responses in identical twins. That investigation notes: Twins' vaccine T cell responses were reported to seem partly convergent and partly personalized.

This receptor was taken from a woman between 18 and 30 years old in good health. Sequenced input: CD8+ T cells sorted from blood. The gene calls are TRBV12-3 or TRBV12-4 and TRBJ2-1, with D possibly TRBD2 on 5 matching bases. For the CDR3, the DNA is TGTGCTACTTTAGAGGGCAATGAGCAGTTCTTC. Protein product: CATLEGNEQFF.